A selection of T cell receptor beta chains follows, all from one sample in a study of shared clonotypes between healthy human individuals. This table comes from immunoSEQ multiplex PCR, and its TCRdb copy is limited to in-frame clones, with some not included. The table lists 950,000 to 1,200,000 clones, around 77% of them singletons. Material: memory CD4+ T cells from PBMCs. The source of these receptors is a man younger than 35 in good health. Some clones in this sample may be carry-over from other donors' samples. Each CDR3 is given with its conserved first and last residue. A D gene is named only where the DNA matches it firmly. The size entry is marked missing in some rows and otherwise reads once, few, many or a size class.

V gene: TRBV5-1; clone size: .; D gene: TRBD1; J gene: TRBJ2-7; CDR3 protein: CASSPDRGVYEQYF; CDR3 DNA: TGCGCCAGCAGCCCGGACAGGGGGGTTTACGAGCAGTACTTC
V gene: TRBV2; clone size: few; D gene: .; J gene: TRBJ2-5; CDR3 protein: CASSGAREQYF; CDR3 DNA: TGTGCCTCCTCAGGGGCTCGGGAGCAGTACTTC
V gene: TRBV18; clone size: .; D gene: TRBD1; J gene: TRBJ1-1; CDR3 protein: CASSPNRGLDTEAFF; CDR3 DNA: TGTGCCAGCTCACCAAACAGGGGGCTGGACACTGAAGCTTTCTTT
V gene: TRBV27; clone size: .; D gene: .; J gene: TRBJ2-5; CDR3 protein: CASSPRGVPRETQYF; CDR3 DNA: TGTGCCAGCAGTCCGCGGGGCGTCCCAAGAGAGACCCAGTACTTC
V gene: TRBV5-1; clone size: once; D gene: .; J gene: TRBJ1-3; CDR3 protein: CASSEGRPGNTIYF; CDR3 DNA: TGCGCCAGCAGCGAGGGGAGGCCTGGAAACACCATATATTTT
V gene: TRBV28; clone size: .; D gene: .; J gene: TRBJ2-1; CDR3 protein: CASSHLSTGNEQFF; CDR3 DNA: TGTGCCAGCAGCCATCTAAGCACGGGGAATGAGCAGTTCTTC
V gene: TRBV7-8; clone size: .; D gene: TRBD1; J gene: TRBJ1-5; CDR3 protein: CASERTGLPNQPQHF; CDR3 DNA: TGTGCCAGCGAAAGGACAGGGTTGCCCAATCAGCCCCAGCATTTT
V gene: TRBV6-5; clone size: once; D gene: .; J gene: TRBJ1-5; CDR3 protein: CASSGQATAQPQHF; CDR3 DNA: TGTGCCAGCAGCGGCCAGGCTACGGCTCAGCCCCAGCATTTT
V gene: TRBV6-6; clone size: .; D gene: .; J gene: TRBJ1-1; CDR3 protein: CASCWGGEVTEAFF; CDR3 DNA: TGTGCCAGCTGCTGGGGGGGGGAGGTAACTGAAGCTTTCTTT
V gene: TRBV28; clone size: .; D gene: TRBD1; J gene: TRBJ1-2; CDR3 protein: CASSRGTEYGYTF; CDR3 DNA: TGTGCCAGCAGCCGTGGGACAGAGTATGGCTACACCTTC
V gene: TRBV6-5; clone size: once; D gene: .; J gene: TRBJ2-7; CDR3 protein: CASSYSAGQSYEQYF; CDR3 DNA: TGTGCCAGCAGTTACTCCGCGGGACAGTCCTACGAGCAGTACTTC
V gene: TRBV10-3; clone size: .; D gene: TRBD1; J gene: TRBJ1-2; CDR3 protein: CAISASTGEGGYTF; CDR3 DNA: TGTGCCATCAGTGCCTCAACAGGGGAGGGTGGCTACACCTTC
V gene: TRBV5-6; clone size: .; D gene: .; J gene: TRBJ1-1; CDR3 protein: CASSLPEVDTEAFF; CDR3 DNA: TGTGCCAGCAGCTTGCCGGAGGTTGACACTGAAGCTTTCTTT
V gene: TRBV2; clone size: .; D gene: .; J gene: TRBJ1-1; CDR3 protein: CASRARGKVIEAFF; CDR3 DNA: TGTGCCAGCAGGGCGAGGGGAAAAGTTATTGAAGCTTTCTTT
V gene: TRBV5-4; clone size: .; D gene: TRBD1; J gene: TRBJ1-2; CDR3 protein: CASSLEAGGSGYTF; CDR3 DNA: TGTGCCAGCAGCTTGGAAGCAGGGGGCAGTGGCTACACCTTC
V gene: TRBV4-1; clone size: .; D gene: .; J gene: TRBJ2-3; CDR3 protein: CASTTGQYTDTQYF; CDR3 DNA: TGCGCCAGCACTACAGGACAGTACACAGATACGCAGTATTTT
V gene: TRBV19; clone size: .; D gene: .; J gene: TRBJ1-5; CDR3 protein: CASSFHPAGVSNQPQHF; CDR3 DNA: TGTGCCAGTAGTTTCCATCCCGCCGGGGTTAGCAATCAGCCCCAGCATTTT
V gene: TRBV21-1; clone size: .; D gene: .; J gene: TRBJ1-5; CDR3 protein: CASASGVGNSNQPQHF; CDR3 DNA: TGTGCCTCTGCTTCGGGGGTCGGTAATAGCAATCAGCCCCAGCATTTT
V gene: TRBV28; clone size: .; D gene: .; J gene: TRBJ1-6; CDR3 protein: CASSLNRVARNSPLHF; CDR3 DNA: TGTGCCAGCAGTTTAAACAGGGTCGCGAGAAATTCACCCCTCCACTTT
V gene: TRBV2; clone size: few; D gene: TRBD2; J gene: TRBJ2-1; CDR3 protein: CASSVIRLAGGGEQFF; CDR3 DNA: TGTGCCAGCAGTGTAATACGACTAGCGGGAGGGGGGGAGCAGTTCTTC
V gene: TRBV28; clone size: once; D gene: TRBD1; J gene: TRBJ1-1; CDR3 protein: CATKEGGEYTEAFF; CDR3 DNA: TGTGCCACAAAGGAAGGGGGCGAGTACACTGAAGCTTTCTTT
V gene: TRBV15; clone size: .; D gene: TRBD1; J gene: TRBJ2-4; CDR3 protein: CATSSGDSGNIQYF; CDR3 DNA: TGTGCCACCAGCAGTGGGGACAGCGGCAACATTCAGTACTTC
V gene: TRBV7-6; clone size: .; D gene: .; J gene: TRBJ1-1; CDR3 protein: CASSLEGRYTEAFF; CDR3 DNA: TGTGCCAGCAGCTTGGAGGGACGGTACACTGAAGCTTTCTTT
V gene: TRBV20-1; clone size: .; D gene: .; J gene: TRBJ2-7; CDR3 protein: CSAPWGYEQYF; CDR3 DNA: TGCAGTGCCCCCTGGGGCTACGAGCAGTACTTC
V gene: TRBV7-2; clone size: .; D gene: TRBD2; J gene: TRBJ2-7; CDR3 protein: CASSWRGSYEQYF; CDR3 DNA: TGTGCCAGCAGCTGGCGGGGGTCCTACGAGCAGTACTTC
V gene: TRBV9; clone size: .; D gene: .; J gene: TRBJ2-2; CDR3 protein: CASSLRDISNTGELFF; CDR3 DNA: TGTGCCAGCAGCCTACGGGACATATCGAACACCGGGGAGCTGTTTTTT
V gene: TRBV7-8; clone size: .; D gene: .; J gene: TRBJ2-7; CDR3 protein: CASSQKAGLSSYEQYF; CDR3 DNA: TGTGCCAGCAGCCAAAAAGCGGGCCTAAGCTCCTACGAGCAGTACTTC
V gene: TRBV6-1; clone size: many; D gene: TRBD2; J gene: TRBJ2-7; CDR3 protein: CASRTSGFSTYEQYF; CDR3 DNA: TGTGCCAGCAGGACTAGCGGGTTCTCGACCTACGAGCAGTACTTC
V gene: TRBV5-4; clone size: .; D gene: TRBD2; J gene: TRBJ2-7; CDR3 protein: CASSDKREGLLEQYF; CDR3 DNA: TGTGCCAGCAGCGATAAGCGGGAGGGCCTCCTCGAGCAGTACTTC
V gene: TRBV19; clone size: .; D gene: .; J gene: TRBJ1-5; CDR3 protein: CASTREGFRGSNQPQHF; CDR3 DNA: TGTGCCAGTACCCGGGAGGGGTTTCGGGGGAGCAATCAGCCCCAGCATTTT
V gene: TRBV27; clone size: .; D gene: TRBD1; J gene: TRBJ1-2; CDR3 protein: CASSLGQGGGYTF; CDR3 DNA: TGTGCCAGCAGTTTAGGACAGGGGGGTGGCTACACCTTC
V gene: TRBV5-1; clone size: .; D gene: TRBD2; J gene: TRBJ2-1; CDR3 protein: CASSSWAGDDEQFF; CDR3 DNA: TGCGCCAGCAGCTCCTGGGCGGGAGACGATGAGCAGTTCTTC
V gene: TRBV6-6; clone size: few; D gene: TRBD1; J gene: TRBJ1-2; CDR3 protein: CASSPGTGNGYRYTF; CDR3 DNA: TGTGCCAGCAGCCCCGGGACAGGGAATGGGTATCGCTACACCTTC
V gene: TRBV28; clone size: .; D gene: .; J gene: TRBJ1-5; CDR3 protein: CASSLGGSFNQPQHF; CDR3 DNA: TGTGCCAGCAGTTTAGGAGGCAGCTTCAATCAGCCCCAGCATTTT
V gene: TRBV7-2; clone size: .; D gene: .; J gene: TRBJ2-4; CDR3 protein: CASSPAQGNIQYF; CDR3 DNA: TGTGCCAGCAGCCCTGCGCAGGGGAACATTCAGTACTTC
V gene: TRBV28; clone size: .; D gene: TRBD1; J gene: TRBJ2-7; CDR3 protein: CASSLGDRGIQYF; CDR3 DNA: TGTGCCAGCAGTTTGGGAGACAGGGGAATTCAGTACTTC
V gene: TRBV7-2; clone size: .; D gene: TRBD1; J gene: TRBJ1-5; CDR3 protein: CASSRQAGTGTSSNQPQHF; CDR3 DNA: TGTGCCAGCAGCCGGCAGGCAGGGACAGGGACGAGTAGCAATCAGCCCCAGCATTTT
V gene: TRBV20-1; clone size: .; D gene: .; J gene: TRBJ2-7; CDR3 protein: CSASRRDEVYF; CDR3 DNA: TGCAGTGCTAGTCGCAGGGATGAGGTTTACTTC
V gene: TRBV6-5; clone size: many; D gene: TRBD2; J gene: TRBJ2-1; CDR3 protein: CASFSGRNYNEQFF; CDR3 DNA: TGTGCCAGCTTCAGCGGGAGGAACTACAATGAGCAGTTCTTC
V gene: TRBV5-1; clone size: once; D gene: TRBD1; J gene: TRBJ1-1; CDR3 protein: CASSETGVLTEAFF; CDR3 DNA: TGCGCCAGCAGCGAAACAGGGGTCCTGACTGAAGCTTTCTTT
V gene: TRBV5-4; clone size: .; D gene: TRBD2; J gene: TRBJ2-1; CDR3 protein: CASSLSGSVNEQFF; CDR3 DNA: TGTGCCAGCAGCTTAAGCGGGAGTGTGAATGAGCAGTTCTTC
V gene: TRBV7-2; clone size: many; D gene: .; J gene: TRBJ1-4; CDR3 protein: CASSKTGPTNEKLFF; CDR3 DNA: TGTGCCAGCAGCAAAACAGGGCCAACTAATGAAAAACTGTTTTTT
V gene: TRBV28; clone size: once; D gene: .; J gene: TRBJ1-4; CDR3 protein: CASSFPQSGYEKLFF; CDR3 DNA: TGTGCCAGCAGTTTCCCACAGTCTGGGTATGAAAAACTGTTTTTT
V gene: TRBV6-4; clone size: once; D gene: .; J gene: TRBJ2-4; CDR3 protein: CASSAERGDGIQYF; CDR3 DNA: TGTGCCAGCAGTGCCGAGAGGGGTGATGGCATTCAGTACTTC
V gene: TRBV28; clone size: .; D gene: .; J gene: TRBJ1-5; CDR3 protein: CASSLVSSNQPQHF; CDR3 DNA: TGTGCCAGCAGTTTAGTTAGCTCCAATCAGCCCCAGCATTTT
V gene: TRBV29-1; clone size: .; D gene: .; J gene: TRBJ1-1; CDR3 protein: CSVTTPNTEAFF; CDR3 DNA: TGCAGCGTCACGACACCGAACACTGAAGCTTTCTTT
V gene: TRBV20-1; clone size: few; D gene: .; J gene: TRBJ2-1; CDR3 protein: CSARDRNEQFF; CDR3 DNA: TGCAGTGCTAGAGATAGGAATGAGCAGTTCTTC
V gene: TRBV7-8; clone size: .; D gene: .; J gene: TRBJ1-4; CDR3 protein: CASTAGREDEKLFF; CDR3 DNA: TGTGCCAGCACCGCCGGGAGGGAGGATGAAAAACTGTTTTTT
V gene: TRBV4-2; clone size: few; D gene: .; J gene: TRBJ1-1; CDR3 protein: CASSQVDSLGAEAFF; CDR3 DNA: TGTGCCAGCAGCCAAGTGGACAGTCTTGGCGCTGAAGCTTTCTTT
V gene: TRBV7-9; clone size: .; D gene: TRBD1; J gene: TRBJ1-3; CDR3 protein: CASSLQGAGNTIYF; CDR3 DNA: TGTGCCAGCAGTTTACAGGGGGCTGGAAACACCATATATTTT
V gene: TRBV6-6; clone size: .; D gene: TRBD2; J gene: TRBJ2-2; CDR3 protein: CASSYLAEYGELFF; CDR3 DNA: TGTGCCAGCAGTTACCTAGCGGAATACGGGGAGCTGTTTTTT
V gene: TRBV5-1; clone size: .; D gene: .; J gene: TRBJ1-2; CDR3 protein: CASSGGGANYGYTF; CDR3 DNA: TGCGCCAGCAGCGGTGGAGGGGCTAACTATGGCTACACCTTC
V gene: TRBV7-9; clone size: few; D gene: .; J gene: TRBJ2-1; CDR3 protein: CASSLGGASYNEQFF; CDR3 DNA: TGTGCCAGCAGCTTAGGAGGGGCCTCCTACAATGAGCAGTTCTTC
V gene: TRBV19; clone size: .; D gene: .; J gene: TRBJ2-2; CDR3 protein: CASSISETAGELFF; CDR3 DNA: TGTGCCAGTAGTATCAGCGAGACAGCCGGGGAGCTGTTTTTT
V gene: TRBV9; clone size: .; D gene: .; J gene: TRBJ2-7; CDR3 protein: CASSPGPQEYEQYF; CDR3 DNA: TGTGCCAGCAGCCCAGGGCCACAAGAATACGAGCAGTACTTC
V gene: TRBV11-1; clone size: .; D gene: TRBD2; J gene: TRBJ2-3; CDR3 protein: CASSPFGAGDADTQYF; CDR3 DNA: TGTGCCAGCAGCCCCTTCGGCGCGGGAGATGCAGATACGCAGTATTTT
V gene: TRBV28; clone size: .; D gene: .; J gene: TRBJ1-4; CDR3 protein: CASSPHNEKLFF; CDR3 DNA: TGTGCCAGCAGCCCTCACAATGAAAAACTGTTTTTT
V gene: TRBV4-1; clone size: few; D gene: .; J gene: TRBJ1-1; CDR3 protein: CASSQVRGEAFF; CDR3 DNA: TGCGCCAGCAGCCAAGTTCGCGGTGAAGCTTTCTTT